The 16 T cell receptor beta chains below were found in one sample sequenced in a study of shared clonotypes between healthy human individuals. TCRdb's copy holds only in-frame clones and misses some; the assay was immunoSEQ multiplex PCR. The sample lists about 2 million clones, about 95% occurring once. In the naive CD8 group, cells lacked CD45RO and were positively selected for CCR7, so terminally differentiated effector memory CD45RA+ cells were left out. The sequencing sample was made of naive CD8+ T cells sorted from blood. Source of these receptors: a man aged 18 to 29 in good health.

J is TRBJ1-6 and V is TRBV19; 7 nucleotides agree with TRBD1. Trimming cost V 5 bases and J 7 bases; bases outside gene matches: 5. The CDR3 has 14 residues. Germline V gene data show CDR1 as LNHDA and CDR2 as SQIVND (reference sequence). The CDR3 DNA is TGTGCCAGTAGTCCGACAGGGATGAATTCACCCCTCCACTTT. Translating it yields CASSPTGMNSPLHF.

V usage is TRBV6-5 and J usage is TRBJ2-7; 7 bases map to TRBD2. Germline V gives CDR1 MNHEY, CDR2 SVGAGI. Trimming cost V 5 bases and J 3 bases; bases outside gene matches: 4. CDR3 length equals 13 residues. DNA for the CDR3: TGTGCCAGCAGTGGACCGGGGGGCTACGAGCAGTACTTC. Translated: CASSGPGGYEQYF.

The chain uses TRBV6-5 and TRBJ2-7, with 9 positions matching TRBD1. CDR1 and CDR2 (germline): MNHEY, SVGAGI. The CDR3 contains 15 residues. V trimming: 0 bases; J trimming: 2 bases; junction bases outside the gene matches: 2. The CDR3 DNA sequence: TGTGCCAGCAGTTACTCCGGGGACAGGGCCTACGAGCAGTACTTC. Residues: CASSYSGDRAYEQYF.

V and J are TRBV4-3 and TRBJ2-7; D unresolved. In germline, CDR1 is LGHNA, CDR2 YSLEER. The CDR3 is 16 residues long. Trimming left V 0 bases short and J 3 bases short, with 15 bases between. CDR3 amino acids: CASSQDRQAGLYEQYF. CDR3 sequence (DNA): TGCGCCAGCAGCCAAGATCGTCAGGCAGGCCTCTACGAGCAGTACTTC.

The chain carries TRBV27 and TRBJ1-4; no reliable D call. V lost 5 bases and J 4 bases, leaving 11 bases between the germline ends. The CDR3 covers 14 residues. Germline CDR1 MNHEY, CDR2 SMNVEV (reference sequence). The CDR3 region is CASSETGINEKLFF. The DNA of the CDR3 is TGTGCCAGCAGTGAGACGGGGATTAATGAAAAACTGTTTTTT. Based on the CDR3 plus reference TRBV27 and TRBJ1-4, the full variable domain is EAQVTQNPRYLITVTGKKLTVTCSQNMNHEYMSWYRQDPGLGLRQIYYSMNVEVTDKGDVPEGYKVSRKEKRNFPLILESPSPNQTSLYFCASSETGINEKLFFGSGTQLSVL.

This clone was detected once. J is TRBJ2-5 and V is TRBV28, with 10 bases that match TRBD1. The CDR3 runs to 16 residues. Germline lookup yields CDR1 MDHEN and CDR2 SYDVKM. V was pared by 6 bases and J by 2 bases, with 9 bases of the junction left unmatched. The chain's CDR3 is CASSRRTGGKQETQYF. The DNA for the CDR3 is TGTGCCAGCAGCAGGCGGACAGGGGGAAAACAAGAGACCCAGTACTTC.

The chain is built from TRBV10-2 and TRBJ2-3; 7 bases are shared with TRBD2. J was trimmed by 4 bases and V by 4 bases; bases with no gene match: 11. Germline V gene lookup returns CDR1 WSHSY and CDR2 SAAADI. There are 16 residues in the CDR3. CDR3 coding DNA: TGCGCCAGCAGTGCACTCGATTGGGGGGGGTCAGATACGCAGTATTTT. This translates into CASSALDWGGSDTQYF.

This chain connects TRBV28 to TRBJ1-6; no firm D call. The CDR3 extends over 14 amino acids. Germline values: CDR1 MDHEN, CDR2 SYDVKM. Trimming left V 5 bases short and J 10 bases short, with 15 bases between. The DNA of the CDR3 is TGTGCCAGCAGTCTCCAGGTTGGAGGCTCACCCCTCCACTTT. Amino acids: CASSLQVGGSPLHF. Full variable domain (outside the CDR3, taken from reference TRBV28 and TRBJ1-6): DVKVTQSSRYLVKRTGEKVFLECVQDMDHENMFWYRQDPGLGLRLIYFSYDVKMKEKGDIPEGYSVSREKKERFSLILESASTNQTSMYLCASSLQVGGSPLHFGNGTRLTVT.

The gene calls are TRBV29-1 and TRBJ2-7; weak D call: TRBD2 (7 bases). The CDR3 is 15 residues long. CDR1 and CDR2 (germline): SQVTM, ANQGSEA. The ends were cut back, 4 bases at V and 5 bases at J, with 21 bases in the middle. DNA for the CDR3: TGCAGCGTTGCCGGGCAACCACGGGGGGCGGACGAGCAGTACTTC. Protein product: CSVAGQPRGADEQYF.

This chain uses TRBV14 with TRBJ2-1, with 9 positions matching TRBD2. CDR1 and CDR2 (germline): SGHDN, FVKESK. The CDR3 spans 15 residues. V was clipped by 1 base and J by 9 bases; unmatched bases: 7. Here the CDR3 reads CASSQVGLASTEQFF. The CDR3 DNA sequence: TGTGCCAGCAGCCAAGTGGGACTAGCCTCTACTGAGCAGTTCTTC.

The chain combines TRBV5-4 with TRBJ2-2; no clear D. Germline V CDR1 and CDR2: SGHNT, YYREEE (reference sequence). This CDR3 region has 13 residues. V shed 5 bases and J shed 7 bases, with 12 bases lying between them. In DNA, the CDR3 is TGTGCCAGCAGAATGGGCATCGGCGGGGAGCTGTTTTTT. It translates to CASRMGIGGELFF.

V and J are TRBV5-4 and TRBJ2-7; 11 bases line up with TRBD2. This CDR3 is built from 13 residues. Germline-derived CDR1 and CDR2 are SGHNT and YYREEE (reference sequence). With 1 base clipped from V and 6 bases from J, the junction kept 0 bases outside the gene matches. This CDR3 is CASSLTSGGEQYF. The CDR3, as DNA: TGTGCCAGCAGCTTGACTAGCGGGGGCGAGCAGTACTTC.

The gene calls are TRBV18 and TRBJ2-1; 10 nucleotides agree with TRBD1. There are 15 residues in the CDR3. The germline V gene encodes CDR1 KGHSH and CDR2 LQKENI. The V and J ends lost 2 bases and 3 bases, in that order; junction bases with no gene match: 1. The CDR3 DNA reads as TGTGCCAGCTCACCATGGGACAGGGGCTACAATGAGCAGTTCTTC. Protein: CASSPWDRGYNEQFF.

The rearrangement links TRBV30 to TRBJ1-5; D is undetermined. Trimming cost V 2 bases and J 1 base, with 21 bases left between them. The CDR3 consists of 18 residues. The V gene's germline CDR1 is GTSNPN and CDR2 SVGIG (reference sequence). CDR3 sequence reads: CAWSFRGNPDVSNQPQHF. The CDR3 DNA sequence: TGTGCCTGGAGTTTCCGAGGGAACCCAGATGTAAGCAATCAGCCCCAGCATTTT.

The chain links TRBV11-2 to TRBJ2-5; TRBD1 matches at 11 bases. This CDR3 contains 17 residues. CDR1 and CDR2 (germline): SGHAT, FQNNGV. V shed 1 base, J shed 1 base, and the junction held 5 bases outside the gene matches. CDR3 nucleotides: TGTGCCAGCAGCTTAGGGGGGACAGGGGGGACCCAAGAGACCCAGTACTTC. It encodes CASSLGGTGGTQETQYF.

The gene calls are TRBV30 and TRBJ2-5, with 11 bases matching TRBD2. From germline, CDR1 is GTSNPN and CDR2 SVGIG (reference sequence). CDR3 length: 13 amino acids. Trimming at V came to 1 base and at J to 10 bases, leaving 5 bases not matched to a gene. This CDR3 reads CAWSATSGVGQYF. As DNA, the CDR3 is TGTGCCTGGAGTGCGACTAGCGGGGTGGGCCAGTACTTC.